Each of the 2 T cell receptor beta chains below was sequenced from the same sample in a study of T-cell memory formation after mild COVID-19. MiXCR, applied by TCRdb to the 5' RACE reads, yields one record per CDR3 protein. The table records about 160,000 distinct CDR3 sequences, about a third of them present only once. The sample was PBMCs or a T cell subset sorted from them (not recorded which). These TCRs come from an adult woman who had mild COVID-19 (a few samples of this study predate the infection). Cell type and time point are not known.

CDR3 nucleotide sequence: TGTGCCAGCAGCTTGACTACAGAGACCCAGTACTTC. This encodes CASSLTTETQYF. V and J are TRBV11-3 and TRBJ2-5; the D gene is possibly TRBD2 (5 bases). V lost 3 bases and J lost 4, with 6 bases in between. The germline gives CDR1 SGHNT, CDR2 YENEEA. This CDR3 is 12 amino acids long.

The chain links TRBV5-1 to TRBJ2-3; D is possibly TRBD2 (6 bases). Germline V gene sequence: CDR1 SGHRS, CDR2 YFSETQ. Deletions cut 10 bases from V and 5 bases from J, with 17 bases between. This CDR3 is built from 13 residues. CDR3 in DNA: TGCGCCGGCGGGGAGACTGCGGGAGATACGCAGTATTTT. Amino acid sequence: CAGGETAGDTQYF. Drawing the rest from reference TRBV5-1 and TRBJ2-3, the complete variable domain is KAGVTQTPRYLIKTRGQQVTLSCSPISGHRSVSWYQQTPGQGLQFLFEYFSETQRNKGNFPGRFSGRQFSNSRSEMNVSTLELGDSALYLCAGGETAGDTQYFGPGTRLTVL.